A single sample is the source of the 9 T cell receptor beta chains below, sequenced in a study of cytomegalovirus exposure and HLA in healthy donors. The PCR ran on 60 Vbeta and 13 Jbeta primers. Repertoires were generated with immunoSEQ multiplex PCR, while TCRdb's copy carries only in-frame clones and drops some. The sample shows 80,000 to 130,000 clones, around 80% of them seen only once. Sequencing input: PBMCs. These receptor sequences come from a woman aged 45-60 years in good health and CMV-seropositive.

This chain joins TRBV29-1 and TRBJ1-2; possible D gene TRBD1, 6 bases. This CDR3 has 13 residues. Germline values: CDR1 SQVTM, CDR2 ANQGSEA. The V end lost 3 bases, the J end lost 10 bases, and 18 bases lay between the germline ends. The CDR3 DNA reads as TGCAGCGTTGACCTACAGGGAGGGTCGGTCTACACCTTC. Encoded protein: CSVDLQGGSVYTF. Variable domain in full (rest from reference TRBV29-1 and TRBJ1-2): SAVISQKPSRDICQRGTSLTIQCQVDSQVTMMFWYRQQPGQSLTLIATANQGSEATYESGFVIDKFPISRPNLTFSTLTVSNMSPEDSSIYLCSVDLQGGSVYTFGSGTRLTVV.

This chain connects TRBV6-5 to TRBJ2-7, with D possibly matching TRBD1 (5 bases). V lost 6 bases and J 0 bases, leaving 15 bases between the germline ends. The V gene's germline CDR1 is MNHEY and CDR2 SVGAGI. There are 15 residues in the CDR3. For the CDR3, the DNA is TGTGCCAGCAGGGGGCGTGGGTCGCGCTCCTACGAGCAGTACTTC. Protein sequence: CASRGRGSRSYEQYF.

V usage is TRBV19 and J usage is TRBJ1-1; unclear D gene. The V and J ends lost 3 bases and 4 bases respectively, with 15 bases between them. CDR3 length equals 15 residues. Germline lookup yields CDR1 LNHDA and CDR2 SQIVND (reference sequence). The CDR3 nucleotides are TGTGCCAGTAGTATGGGAGGCGGGCTAAGCACTGAAGCTTTCTTT. It translates to CASSMGGGLSTEAFF.

The rearrangement joins TRBV6-5 to TRBJ1-1; 9 bases line up with TRBD1. J gave up 2 bases and V 6 bases, and 7 bases lay outside the gene matches. Germline assignment: CDR1 MNHEY and CDR2 SVGAGI. This CDR3 comprises 15 residues. The CDR3 here is CASRDRDRVNTEAFF. CDR3 DNA sequence: TGTGCCAGCAGAGACCGGGACAGGGTTAACACTGAAGCTTTCTTT.

This clone was recorded a few times. The rearrangement uses TRBV2 and TRBJ1-1; D gene uncertain. The V end lost 6 bases, the J end lost 1 base, and 9 bases lay between the germline ends. Germline lookup yields CDR1 SNHLY and CDR2 FYNNEI. The CDR3 runs to 13 residues. As DNA, the CDR3 is TGTGCCAGCAGGGGCAGTGCGAACACTGAAGCTTTCTTT. Protein: CASRGSANTEAFF.

The rearrangement joins TRBV14 to TRBJ1-1; 12 bases align to TRBD1. The CDR3 has 15 residues. With 4 bases clipped from V and 5 bases from J, the junction kept 5 bases outside the gene matches. Germline V lookup: CDR1 SGHDN, CDR2 FVKESK. The CDR3, as DNA: TGTGCCAGCAGCCGGGGGACAGGGGGCAGAACTGAAGCTTTCTTT. Its protein product is CASSRGTGGRTEAFF.

The V call is TRBV2, the J call TRBJ2-3; 7 bases fit TRBD1. Germline CDR1 is SNHLY and CDR2 is FYNNEI. V gave up 3 bases and J gave up 6 bases; unmatched junction bases: 0. The CDR3 is 12 amino acids. The CDR3 sequence: CASSDRGDTQYF. CDR3 DNA sequence: TGTGCCAGCAGTGACAGGGGGGATACGCAGTATTTT.

The V and J genes are TRBV5-4 and TRBJ2-3; D remains ambiguous. The CDR3 contains 13 residues. The germline V gene encodes CDR1 SGHNT and CDR2 YYREEE (reference sequence). V lost 2 bases to trimming and J lost 5 bases, with 9 bases between them. As DNA, the CDR3 is TGTGCCAGCAGCTTCCCGACTCGAGATACGCAGTATTTT. Translating gives CASSFPTRDTQYF. Using reference TRBV5-4 and TRBJ2-3 for the parts outside the CDR3, the full variable domain is ETGVTQSPTHLIKTRGQQVTLRCSSQSGHNTVSWYQQALGQGPQFIFQYYREEENGRGNFPPRFSGLQFPNYSSELNVNALELDDSALYLCASSFPTRDTQYFGPGTRLTVL.

The chain couples TRBV9 to TRBJ2-5, with 7 bases lining up with TRBD2. The J call is in doubt because the DNA end fits TRBJ2-7 better. This CDR3 is built from 15 residues. Germline V gives CDR1 SGDLS, CDR2 YYNGEE. CDR3 DNA: TGTGCCAGCAGCGTGGGGGGAGGGCCTATTAACGAGCAGTACTTC. Its translation: CASSVGGGPINEQYF.